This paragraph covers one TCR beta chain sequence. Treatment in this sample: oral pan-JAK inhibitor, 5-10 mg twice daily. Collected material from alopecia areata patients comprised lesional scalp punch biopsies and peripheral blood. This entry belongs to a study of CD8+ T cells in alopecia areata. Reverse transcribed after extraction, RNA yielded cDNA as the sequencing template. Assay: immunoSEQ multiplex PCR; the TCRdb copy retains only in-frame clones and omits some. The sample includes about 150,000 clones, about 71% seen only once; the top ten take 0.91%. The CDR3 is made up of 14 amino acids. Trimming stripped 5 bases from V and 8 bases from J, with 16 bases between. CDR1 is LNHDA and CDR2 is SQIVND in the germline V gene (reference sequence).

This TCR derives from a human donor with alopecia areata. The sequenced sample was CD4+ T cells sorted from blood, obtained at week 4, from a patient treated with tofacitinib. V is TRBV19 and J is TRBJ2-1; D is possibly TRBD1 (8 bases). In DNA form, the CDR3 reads TGTGCCAGTAGTCCTCGGACAGGGAGGGATGAGCAGTTCTTC. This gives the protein CASSPRTGRDEQFF.